The 8 T cell receptor beta chains below all came from one sample that was sequenced in a study of molecular identifiers for immune sequencing clone quantification. TCRdb called the PCR reads again in MiXCR, with one record for every CDR3 protein. The repertoire consists of about half a million distinct CDR3 sequences, with about a quarter occurring once and the leading ten covering approximately 0.8%. The source material was naive CD8+ T cells from blood, with Jurkat cell RNA spiked in. Subset defined: FACS-sorted CD8+CD4-CCR7+CD45RA+ naive T cells. The receptors were gathered from a human donor in good health. Some libraries in this study had Jurkat cell RNA spiked in.

The sample holds many counts of this clonotype. This sequence joins TRBV2 and TRBJ2-2; 11 nucleotides align to TRBD2. The length of the CDR3 is 17 residues. Per the germline V gene, CDR1 is SNHLY and CDR2 is FYNNEI. With V trimmed by 2 bases and J by 3 bases, 5 bases remained unmatched. The CDR3 nucleotides read TGTGCCAGCAGTGAATGGGAACTAGCGGGAGACACCGGGGAGCTGTTTTTT. As protein: CASSEWELAGDTGELFF.

This clonotype has a handful of counts. This chain uses TRBV6-6 with TRBJ1-2; D is uncertain. Trimming shortened V by 2 bases and J by 4 bases, and 11 bases separated the two germline ends. CDR3 length: 14 residues. From germline, CDR1 is MNHNY and CDR2 SVGAGI (reference sequence). CDR3 residues: CASSYVGNPYGYTF. The CDR3, as DNA: TGTGCCAGCAGTTACGTGGGGAACCCCTATGGCTACACCTTC.

Comment on this clonotype: Being one base from a much bigger clone, this may be a read error. Since the CDR3 does not end with the conserved phenylalanine or tryptophan, this likely comes from a read error. The CDR3 nucleotides read TGTGCCAGCAGTCCGGGGGACGAGCAGTACTAC. It specifies CASSPGDEQYY. The chain is built from TRBV6-2 or TRBV6-3 and TRBJ2-7; TRBD2 might be the D (6 bases). The CDR3 extends over 11 amino acids. The V gene's germline CDR1 is MNHEY and CDR2 SVGEGT. Trimming pared 5 bases from V and 5 bases from J, leaving 7 bases between.

This clonotype has just a few counts. The V gene is TRBV30, the J gene TRBJ1-1; perhaps TRBD1 as D (5 bases). Trimming pared 3 bases from V and 6 bases from J, leaving 11 bases between. From germline, CDR1 is GTSNPN and CDR2 SVGIG (reference sequence). This CDR3 comprises 12 residues. DNA of the CDR3: TGTGCCTGGAGCTTAGAGGGGTCTGAAGCTTTCTTT. Its protein is CAWSLEGSEAFF.

The V and J genes are TRBV7-9 and TRBJ1-5, with D perhaps TRBD1 (5 bases). The V end lost 1 base, the J end lost 9 bases, and 19 bases lay between the germline ends. CDR3 length: 16 residues. Germline CDR1 and CDR2: SEHNR and FQNEAQ (reference sequence). The CDR3 protein is CASSLGREIGGGPQHF. For the CDR3, the DNA is TGTGCCAGCAGCTTAGGAAGGGAGATAGGTGGGGGGCCCCAGCATTTT.

This clonotype was observed a few times. V and J are TRBV20-1 and TRBJ2-1; 9 bases match TRBD2. Looked up from germline, CDR1 is DFQATT and CDR2 is SNEGSKA (reference sequence). The ends lost 1 base at V and 8 bases at J; junction bases unmatched: 6. The CDR3 runs to 14 residues. CDR3 protein: CSARVAGGPYEQFF. Here the CDR3 DNA reads TGCAGTGCTAGAGTTGCGGGGGGGCCCTATGAGCAGTTCTTC.

In this sample, this clonotype turned up a few times. The chain carries TRBV5-8 and TRBJ2-7, with D unresolved. Germline CDR1 reads SGHTS; CDR2 reads YDEGEE. The V end was cut by 4 bases, the J end by 5 bases, with 16 bases between. This CDR3 is 14 amino acids long. The CDR3 DNA follows: TGTGCCAGCAGCCCGGAATGGCCGCGCCACGAGCAGTACTTC. It is translated as CASSPEWPRHEQYF.

V and J are TRBV27 and TRBJ2-7, with 7 bases aligning to TRBD2. Germline V gene sequence: CDR1 MNHEY, CDR2 SMNVEV (reference sequence). Trimming removed 5 bases from V and 4 bases from J; junction bases left unmatched: 8. This CDR3 comprises 14 residues. This CDR3 reads CASSAPGLPYEQYF. As DNA, the CDR3 is TGTGCCAGCAGTGCCCCGGGACTACCTTACGAGCAGTACTTC.